Listed below are T cell receptor beta chains from one sample, sequenced in a study of OX40 agonist ivuxolimab in advanced cancers. Clones were read by immunoSEQ multiplex PCR, and TCRdb kept only the in-frame ones, dropping some. The sample holds 15,000 or so clones, about 77% seen once. The source material was CD4+ or CD8+ T cells sorted from blood, sampled in a trial of the OX40 agonist ivuxolimab. These receptors came from an adult with an advanced solid tumor such as melanoma, head and neck, liver or kidney cancer. Each CDR3 is given without its conserved first and last residue. Each record gives: V gene, J gene, CDR3 protein.

TRBV5-1	TRBJ2-7	ASSLDRVDEQY
TRBV4-1	TRBJ1-4	ASSQAQGPNEKLF
TRBV10-2	TRBJ1-5	ASSERTAYSNQPQH
TRBV5-7	TRBJ2-7	ASRRALAGVLNSYEQY
TRBV11-3	TRBJ2-7	ASSLDIRTGSLEQY
TRBV27	TRBJ2-1	ASSPFSGSKNEQF
TRBV16	TRBJ1-6	ASSPWTGINSPLH
TRBV6-4	TRBJ2-5	ASSPSTGGLETQY
TRBV5-1	TRBJ1-5	ASRTGFDAPEPQH
TRBV5-4	TRBJ2-6	ASPSTRQSRANVLT
TRBV13	TRBJ1-4	ASSSGQGADEKLF
TRBV7-7	TRBJ2-1	ASSLSGVSYNEQF
TRBV7-9	TRBJ2-7	ASRIGTRGEQY
TRBV18	TRBJ1-1	ASSSETGTGLSEAF
TRBV7-6	TRBJ2-2	ASSLFGGNTGELF
TRBV6-5	TRBJ1-2	ASSTSDYGYT
TRBV30	TRBJ1-1	AWNHKAEAF
TRBV11-2	TRBJ2-2	ASSLEAGRSGELF
TRBV19	TRBJ2-1	ASRVGEEYNEQF
TRBV5-1	TRBJ1-3	ASSLEGGRSSGNTIY
TRBV27	TRBJ1-2	ASSPGTLHSLLYGYT
TRBV21-1	TRBJ2-5	ASSPPGGEETQY
TRBV6-5	TRBJ2-7	ASSMGTGGYEQY
TRBV5-1	TRBJ2-7	ASRTRGAPYEQY
TRBV6-5	TRBJ2-3	ASSYDPGPDTQY
TRBV5-4	TRBJ1-6	ASSLHWRDHNSPLH
TRBV11-2	TRBJ1-2	ASSPGQGLYGYT
TRBV5-4	TRBJ2-7	ASSRFRDTSYEQY
TRBV7-7	TRBJ2-1	ASSLSGISYNEQF
TRBV19	TRBJ2-1	ASVREGLYNEQF
TRBV4-1	TRBJ2-7	ASSQVSAGGSYEQY
TRBV6-1	TRBJ2-3	ASSEPPGPSTDTQY
TRBV7-3	TRBJ2-7	ASSLVGGYEQY
TRBV6-1	TRBJ2-3	ASSSWTGGYTQY
TRBV11-2	TRBJ2-7	ASSLEQNLSYEQY
TRBV7-3	TRBJ2-4	ASSLITWPALAKNIQY
TRBV27	TRBJ2-1	ASSPFDRGNEQF
TRBV13	TRBJ2-2	ASSYRLEAGAGELF
TRBV29-1	TRBJ2-1	SVVDRFDEQF
TRBV5-6	TRBJ1-2	ASSADRFLPLGYGYT
TRBV19	TRBJ1-5	ASSMRGLDQPQH